Presented here are 15 T cell receptor beta chains from one specimen sequenced in a study of cytomegalovirus exposure and HLA in healthy donors. Amplification used 60 Vbeta primers and 13 Jbeta primers. Clones were read by immunoSEQ multiplex PCR, and TCRdb kept only the in-frame ones, dropping some. The sample contains roughly 150,000 clones, around 81% of which appear only once. Source material: PBMCs. These receptors were taken from a middle-aged man in good health and CMV-seronegative.

The V gene is TRBV30, the J gene TRBJ1-1; D is undetermined. Between the trimmed V and J ends, which lost 1 base and 3 bases, there was a span of 9 bases. The CDR3 contains 13 residues. The V gene's germline CDR1 is GTSNPN and CDR2 SVGIG (reference sequence). The CDR3 region is CAWSGEFYTEAFF. The CDR3 nucleotides read TGTGCCTGGAGTGGGGAGTTTTACACTGAAGCTTTCTTT.

The rearrangement joins TRBV6-1 to TRBJ2-7; D not certain. This CDR3 has 12 amino acids. The germline gives CDR1 MNHNS, CDR2 SASEGT. Trimming cost V 2 bases and J 6 bases, with 8 bases left between them. This CDR3 is CASSELSGEQYF. CDR3 sequence (DNA): TGTGCCAGCAGTGAACTGTCAGGCGAGCAGTACTTC.

The chain combines TRBV6-1 with TRBJ1-4, with 8 bases fitting TRBD1. This CDR3 spans 15 amino acids. Per germline, CDR1 MNHNS and CDR2 SASEGT. Trimming cost V 11 bases and J 3 bases; bases outside gene matches: 11. The CDR3 loop is CASGGTGGANEKLFF. In DNA, the CDR3 is TGTGCCTCCGGGGGGACAGGAGGGGCTAATGAAAAACTGTTTTTT.

The rearrangement uses TRBV7-9 and TRBJ2-1, with D tentatively TRBD2 (5 bases). V was shortened by 3 bases and J by 2 bases, with 14 bases between the two germline ends. The CDR3 is 16 amino acids. Looked up from germline, CDR1 is SEHNR and CDR2 is FQNEAQ (reference sequence). CDR3 region: CASSFRSGFPYNEQFF. The CDR3 nucleotides are TGTGCCAGCAGCTTCCGGAGCGGATTTCCCTACAATGAGCAGTTCTTC.

The gene calls are TRBV5-8 and TRBJ2-7, with a possible D match to TRBD1 (5 bases). V was shortened by 2 bases and J by 1 base, with 16 bases between the two germline ends. The CDR3 loop spans 16 amino acids. CDR1 is SGHTS and CDR2 is YDEGEE in the germline V gene. DNA for the CDR3: TGTGCCAGCAGCTTTGACCCCTCATACAGGTCCTACGAGCAGTACTTC. This codes for CASSFDPSYRSYEQYF.

This clone has a handful of counts. The V gene is TRBV18, the J gene TRBJ2-7; TRBD1 aligns across 7 bases. Germline trimming cut 6 bases from V and 2 bases from J; bases unmatched to any gene: 7. CDR1 and CDR2 (germline): KGHSH, LQKENI. This CDR3 comprises 14 residues. CDR3 amino acids: CASSLDTGAYEQYV. CDR3 DNA: TGTGCCAGCTCCCTAGATACAGGGGCCTACGAGCAGTACGTC.

The V call is TRBV21-1, the J call TRBJ1-2; the D segment call TRBD1 is taken from the table without a DNA check. TRBV21-1 is a pseudogene. The length of the CDR3 is 10 residues. The DNA of the CDR3 is TGTGCCGCAGGACAGCATGGCTACACCTTC. It codes for CAAGQHGYTF.

The CDR3 DNA reads TGTGCCAGTAGTATGTTAATCGGTCAGCCCCAGCATTTT. The encoded protein is CASSMLIGQPQHF. The chain joins TRBV19 to TRBJ1-5; D remains unclear. V was cut by 3 bases and J by 6 bases, with 9 bases left in between. Germline V lookup: CDR1 LNHDA, CDR2 SQIVND (reference sequence). This CDR3 contains 13 residues.

The genes are TRBV7-3 and TRBJ1-3; no clear D. The CDR3 sequence is 16 residues long. Per germline, CDR1 SGHTA and CDR2 FQGTGA. Trimming took off 2 bases at V and 2 bases at J, with 13 bases between the two ends. CDR3 in DNA: TGTGCCAGCAGCTTACATGGTCCCGGGGCTGGAAACACCATATATTTT. It codes for CASSLHGPGAGNTIYF.

The genes are TRBV7-2 and TRBJ2-5; 7 bases align to TRBD2. From germline, CDR1 is SGHTA and CDR2 FQGNSA. Trimming cost V 1 base and J 2 bases; bases outside gene matches: 7. The length of the CDR3 is 16 residues. The CDR3 DNA follows: TGTGCCAGCAGCTTAGGGGGCGGGGGAAGGCAAGAGACCCAGTACTTC. It encodes CASSLGGGGRQETQYF.

The chain combines TRBV28 with TRBJ1-3; D perhaps matches TRBD1 (5 bases). V lost 6 bases to trimming and J lost 0 bases, with 18 bases between them. The length of the CDR3 is 17 residues. From germline, CDR1 is MDHEN and CDR2 SYDVKM. The CDR3 sequence is CASSPSSGGISGNTIYF. The CDR3 coding sequence is TGTGCCAGCAGCCCCTCGAGCGGGGGAATCTCTGGAAACACCATATATTTT.

The chain couples TRBV28 to TRBJ1-5; no definite D call. The CDR3 is made up of 12 amino acids. Trimming took 3 bases from V and 7 from J, leaving 7 bases between them. The germline V gene encodes CDR1 MDHEN and CDR2 SYDVKM. The chain's CDR3 is CASSLAVQPQHF. Written as DNA, the CDR3 is TGTGCCAGCAGTTTGGCCGTACAGCCCCAGCATTTT.

CDR3 region: CASCQGISYEQYF. The CDR3 region has the DNA TGTGCCAGCTGTCAGGGGATTTCCTACGAGCAGTACTTC. This chain connects TRBV2 to TRBJ2-7; D is possibly TRBD1 (6 bases). This CDR3 has 13 residues. The V gene lost 8 bases and the J gene lost 1 base, with 12 bases spanning the gap. Germline values: CDR1 SNHLY, CDR2 FYNNEI.

CDR3: CASSQYKIGEGVPTNEKLFF. The CDR3, as DNA: TGCGCCAGCAGCCAATACAAGATTGGGGAAGGGGTCCCAACTAATGAAAAACTGTTTTTT. The chain has TRBV4-1 and TRBJ1-4; TRBD1 might be the D (5 bases). The germline V gene has CDR1 MGHRA and CDR2 YSYEKL. V was shortened by 2 bases and J by 0 bases, with 22 bases between the two germline ends. The length of the CDR3 is 20 residues.

The DNA for the CDR3 is TGTGCCAGCAGCTCGGCCGGGACTAGTAGCCACGAGCAGTACTTC. Translation gives CASSSAGTSSHEQYF. V usage is TRBV5-8 and J usage is TRBJ2-7; 8 positions agree with TRBD2. CDR1 is SGHTS, CDR2 YDEGEE, per germline. CDR3 length equals 15 residues. The V and J ends lost 3 bases and 5 bases, in that order; junction bases with no gene match: 10.